The entry that follows covers one TCR beta chain sequence. As yet, its antigen is unknown. Assay: immunoSEQ multiplex PCR; the TCRdb copy retains only in-frame clones and omits some. The sample records approximately 150,000 clones, 92% being singletons. This sample stems from a study of T cell responses to AZD1222 COVID-19 vaccine. Regarding the study as a whole: Most donors were white British and more were female, and clonal diversity was possibly underestimated.

The CDR3 contains 14 residues. Germline V CDR1 and CDR2: LNHDA, SQIVND (reference sequence). V gave up 7 bases and J gave up 3 bases; unmatched junction bases: 8. The chain carries TRBV19 and TRBJ2-7; 8 bases agree with TRBD1. The clonotype originates from an adult in good health. This material consisted of peripheral blood, taken on day 0 of MenACWY control vaccination. DNA for the CDR3: TGTGCCAGTACCTTCGGGACAGGAGGCTACGAGCAGTACTTC. This translates into CASTFGTGGYEQYF.